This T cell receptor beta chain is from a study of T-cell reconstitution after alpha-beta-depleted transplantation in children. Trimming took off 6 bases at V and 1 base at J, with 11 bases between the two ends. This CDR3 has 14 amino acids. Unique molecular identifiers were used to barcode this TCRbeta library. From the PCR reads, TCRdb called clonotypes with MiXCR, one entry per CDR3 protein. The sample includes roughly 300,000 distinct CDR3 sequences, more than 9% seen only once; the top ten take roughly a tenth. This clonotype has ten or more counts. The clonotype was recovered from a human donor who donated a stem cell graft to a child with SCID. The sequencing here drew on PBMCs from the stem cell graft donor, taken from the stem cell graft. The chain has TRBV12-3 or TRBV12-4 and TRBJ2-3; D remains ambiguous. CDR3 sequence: CASSQLRRTDTQYF. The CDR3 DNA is TGTGCCAGCAGCCAATTAAGGCGCACAGATACGCAGTATTTT.